This TCR beta chain was retrieved from a study of T cells in Graves' hyperthyroidism and ophthalmopathy. RNA transcripts gave rise to amplified TCR beta CDR3 regions. In the first-round RT-PCR of the TCR CDR3, the HTBI primer set was used. TCRdb reprocessed the multiplex PCR reads with MiXCR, giving one entry per CDR3 protein. The top ten clones hold around a third of a sample with about 400,000 distinct CDR3 sequences, approximately 15% of them seen once. CDR3 length equals 12 residues. Germline-derived CDR1 and CDR2 are MNHNS and SASEGT. V lost 10 bases and J lost 6; bases outside the gene matches: 9. This clonotype was recorded at least ten times.

What was sequenced was blood. The receptor comes from a woman aged 25 to 39 with Graves' hyperthyroidism. The chain carries TRBV6-1 and TRBJ2-7; 7 positions agree with TRBD2. CDR3: CATWGGSREQYF. The CDR3 coding sequence is TGTGCCACATGGGGCGGGAGTCGCGAGCAGTACTTC.